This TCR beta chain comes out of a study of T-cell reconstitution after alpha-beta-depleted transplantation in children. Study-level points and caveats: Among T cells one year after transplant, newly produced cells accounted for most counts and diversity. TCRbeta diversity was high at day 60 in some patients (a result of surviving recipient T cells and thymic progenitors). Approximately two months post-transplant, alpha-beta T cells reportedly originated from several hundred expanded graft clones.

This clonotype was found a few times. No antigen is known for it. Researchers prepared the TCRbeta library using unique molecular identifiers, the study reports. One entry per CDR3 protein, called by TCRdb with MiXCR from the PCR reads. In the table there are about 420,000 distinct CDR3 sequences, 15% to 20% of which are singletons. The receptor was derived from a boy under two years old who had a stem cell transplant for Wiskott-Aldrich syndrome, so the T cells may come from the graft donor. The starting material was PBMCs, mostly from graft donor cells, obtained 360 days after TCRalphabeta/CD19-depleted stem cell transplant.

The chain's CDR3 is CASSLRAGGIATGELFF. DNA of the CDR3: TGTGCCAGCAGTTTAAGGGCTGGGGGGATAGCCACCGGGGAGCTGTTTTTT. The chain combines TRBV12-3 or TRBV12-4 with TRBJ2-2, with D maybe TRBD2 (6 bases). Trimming left V 2 bases short and J 4 bases short, with 17 bases between. The CDR3 loop spans 17 amino acids.